The 30 T cell receptor beta chains presented below share a single source sample, sequenced in a study of T cell clonality in common variable immunodeficiency. Notes on the study in general: Common variable immunodeficiency TCR beta sequences reportedly had fewer deletions and N-nucleotide insertions.

Clones were read by immunoSEQ multiplex PCR, and TCRdb kept only the in-frame ones, dropping some. The specimen has about 23,000 clones, none found just once. Their antigens remain unidentified. What was sequenced was peripheral blood mononuclear cells. The receptors come from a human donor with common variable immunodeficiency.

Turning to this clone: The read ends 3 residues before the CDR3 terminus; that terminus is restored from the germline J gene. The rearrangement uses TRBV11-3 and TRBJ2-5; D is possibly TRBD1 (6 bases). V was clipped by 3 bases and J by 5 bases, with 13 bases between them. The germline CDR1 and CDR2 sequences are SGHNT and YENEEA. This CDR3 contains 14 residues. CDR3 residues: CASSFQGLGETQYF. Incomplete CDR3 DNA: TGTGCCAGCAGCTTCCAGGGGTTAGGGGAGACC.

As concerns this clone: The read gets to within 3 residues of the CDR3 end, and the germline J gene fills in the rest. The chain combines TRBV29-1 with TRBJ2-7; D ambiguous. V lost 7 bases, J lost 0 bases, and 13 bases lay in between. The CDR3 extends over 13 amino acids. Germline CDR1 reads SQVTM; CDR2 reads ANQGSEA. CDR3 residues: CSAQIAASYEQYF. Partial CDR3 DNA: TGCAGCGCCCAGATCGCGGCCTCCTACGAG.

This clone was counted many times. The CDR3 end falls 3 residues outside the read, so it is completed with the germline J gene. The V gene is TRBV19, the J gene TRBJ2-1; TRBD1 aligns across 8 bases. Germline V CDR1 and CDR2: LNHDA, SQIVND (reference sequence). The J segment lost 4 bases and the V segment lost 3 bases, leaving 5 bases of the junction unmatched. This CDR3 comprises 15 residues. The CDR3 loop is CASSMRTGLYNEQFF. CDR3 DNA (partial): TGTGCCAGTAGTATGAGGACAGGGTTATACAATGAG.

A remark on this clone: The read comes to an end 3 residues before the CDR3 does, leaving the germline J gene to fill in the end. V gene TRBV5-1 combines with J gene TRBJ2-2, with 8 bases lining up with TRBD2. CDR3 length equals 16 residues. Germline-derived CDR1 and CDR2 are SGHRS and YFSETQ. The ends lost 4 bases at V and 4 bases at J; junction bases unmatched: 9. Partial CDR3 DNA: TGCGCCAGCAGCAGGGGTGCGGGGGGCCTCACCGGGGAG. It encodes CASSRGAGGLTGE. The entire CDR3 sequence reads CASSRGAGGLTGELFF.

The CDR3 loop is CASSPGQSGYTF. Partial CDR3 DNA: TGTGCCAGCAGCCCGGGACAAAGTGGC. V gene TRBV7-9 combines with J gene TRBJ1-2; TRBD1 is a possible D gene (6 bases). The read finishes 3 residues shy of the CDR3 end, and the germline J gene is used to complete it. The CDR3 spans 12 residues. Trimming left V 5 bases short and J 7 bases short, with 11 bases between. CDR1 and CDR2 (germline): SEHNR, FQNEAQ (reference sequence). Full variable domain (outside the CDR3, taken from reference TRBV7-9 and TRBJ1-2): DTGVSQNPRHKITKRGQNVTFRCDPISEHNRLYWYRQTLGQGPEFLTYFQNEAQLEKSRLLSDRFSAERPKGSFSTLEIQRTEQGDSAMYLCASSPGQSGYTFGSGTRLTVV.

This clone was counted between two and nine times. The read gets to within 3 residues of the CDR3 end, and the germline J gene fills in the rest. The V call is TRBV18, the J call TRBJ2-7, with 8 bases lining up with TRBD1. Germline V CDR1 and CDR2: KGHSH, LQKENI. The CDR3 runs 14 residues. Trimming cost V 6 bases and J 5 bases; bases outside gene matches: 9. Incomplete CDR3 DNA: TGTGCCAGCTCGGATCGACAGGGGCGAAACGAG. Protein: CASSDRQGRNE. In full, the CDR3 reads CASSDRQGRNEQYF.

Many counts were recorded for this clone. The sequence runs out 3 residues before the end of the CDR3; the remainder is reconstructed from the germline J gene. The chain is built from TRBV14 and TRBJ1-1; 7 bases align to TRBD1. Germline CDR1 SGHDN, CDR2 FVKESK. This CDR3 is 18 amino acids long. The J segment lost 4 bases and the V segment lost 2 bases, leaving 16 bases of the junction unmatched. The CDR3 DNA, read in part, is TGTGCCAGCAGCCAAAGACCGGGACAGACTGGTTGGAGCACTGAA. Translated, it gives CASSQRPGQTGWSTE. The whole CDR3 is CASSQRPGQTGWSTEAFF. The full variable domain, completed using reference TRBV14 and TRBJ1-1, is EAGVTQFPSHSVIEKGQTVTLRCDPISGHDNLYWYRRVMGKEIKFLLHFVKESKQDESGMPNNRFLAERTGGTYSTLKVQPAELEDSGVYFCASSQRPGQTGWSTEAFFGQGTRLTVV.

As to this clone: The read terminates 3 residues before the CDR3 end, so the remaining end is supplied by the germline J gene. The chain links TRBV20-1 to TRBJ1-1; no definite D call. V was trimmed by 0 bases and J by 7 bases, leaving 15 bases between them. CDR3 length: 14 residues. Germline CDR1 and CDR2: DFQATT and SNEGSKA (reference sequence). The CDR3 bases that were read are TGCAGTGCTAGAGATCCGAACACTACCCTTGAA. Translation: CSARDPNTTLE. The CDR3, in full, reads CSARDPNTTLEAFF.

This clone was counted at least ten times. The read halts 3 residues ahead of the CDR3 end, with the missing end drawn from the germline J gene. The gene calls are TRBV18 and TRBJ2-5; D is unclear. From germline, CDR1 is KGHSH and CDR2 LQKENI. This CDR3 is 15 amino acids long. V lost 4 bases and J lost 1, with 13 bases in between. The CDR3 loop reads CASSRSADLQETQYF. The CDR3 DNA, read in part, is TGTGCCAGCTCACGAAGCGCGGATCTCCAAGAGACC.

Partial CDR3 DNA: TGTGCCAGCAGCTTAGGCAGGGGGCTGGCACCC. Its protein product is CASSLGRGLAP. The whole CDR3 protein is CASSLGRGLAPLHF. The gene calls are TRBV7-9 and TRBJ1-6; 8 bases are a match to TRBD1. The read stops 3 residues short of the end of the CDR3; the missing end is completed from the germline J gene. After removal of 1 base from V and 11 bases from J, the junction contained 4 bases not matched to a gene. This CDR3 has 14 amino acids. Germline assignment: CDR1 SEHNR and CDR2 FQNEAQ (reference sequence).

As regards this clone: The read terminates 3 residues before the CDR3 end, so the remaining end is supplied by the germline J gene. V is TRBV5-1 and J is TRBJ2-6; perhaps TRBD2 as D (5 bases). The CDR3 is 13 residues long. Germline CDR1 SGHRS, CDR2 YFSETQ. Between the trimmed V and J ends, which lost 4 bases and 4 bases, there was a span of 6 bases. CDR3 protein: CASSTGGANVLTF. The CDR3 DNA, read in part, is TGCGCCAGCAGCACGGGGGGGGCCAACGTC.

This clone showed up just a few times. The read is 3 residues too short to cover the CDR3 end, so that end is filled in from the germline J gene. The chain uses TRBV5-1 and TRBJ2-3; a weak D match, TRBD2 (6 bases). CDR3 length equals 15 residues. Germline V CDR1 and CDR2: SGHRS, YFSETQ. Between the trimmed V and J ends, which lost 3 bases and 0 bases, there was a span of 11 bases. The CDR3 sequence: CASSSLAASTDTQYF. CDR3 DNA (partial): TGCGCCAGCAGCTCATTAGCGGCTAGCACAGATACG.

This clone was detected ten times or more. The observed sequence ends 3 residues before the CDR3 terminus, with the missing tail filled in from the germline J gene. The same CDR3 also results from other DNA sequences found in this sample. V gene TRBV18 combines with J gene TRBJ2-5; 10 bases are a match to TRBD1. The V segment lost 6 bases and the J segment 5 bases; nucleotides outside the gene matches: 12. The germline CDR1 and CDR2 sequences are KGHSH and LQKENI. The CDR3 spans 16 residues. The CDR3 bases that were read are TGTGCCAGCTCCGGCCTTGGACAGGGGGAGCTTGAGACC. It yields the protein CASSGLGQGELET. The whole CDR3 protein reads CASSGLGQGELETQYF.

Points on this clone: Read sequence stops 3 residues before the CDR3 end, and the germline J gene provides the missing end. This chain links TRBV19 with TRBJ2-3, with 14 nucleotides matching TRBD2. This CDR3 comprises 15 residues. Germline CDR1 reads LNHDA; CDR2 reads SQIVND (reference sequence). The CDR3 bases that were read are TGTGCCAGTAGTACCTCCGGGACTAGCGGGGGCACG. This codes for CASSTSGTSGGT. The CDR3 reads in full as CASSTSGTSGGTQYF.

This clone occurred many times. With the read ending 3 residues before the CDR3 end, the germline J gene is used to fill in that end. The gene calls are TRBV7-2 and TRBJ1-2, with TRBD1 as a possible D gene (6 bases). Germline lookup yields CDR1 SGHTA and CDR2 FQGNSA. V lost 8 bases, J lost 2 bases, and 15 bases lay in between. The CDR3 is 14 residues long. CDR3 sequence: CASGRGGANYGYTF. The DNA read from the CDR3 is TGTGCCAGCGGCCGGGGGGGCGCAAACTATGGC.

This clone was seen only a few times. A read error may produce the germline difference seen at one junction end. Sequencing ends 3 residues short of the CDR3 end; the germline J gene provides the rest. The V call is TRBV6-4, the J call TRBJ2-1, with D maybe TRBD2 (5 bases). This CDR3 has 13 amino acids. Germline V gene sequence: CDR1 MRHNA, CDR2 SNTAGT. Incomplete CDR3 DNA: TGTGCCAGCAGTTACTCAGAGCGGAATGAG. Residues: CASSYSERNE. The whole CDR3 protein is CASSYSERNEQFF.

This clone has more than one count but fewer than ten. The CDR3 extends 3 residues past the end of the read, so its final part is completed from the germline J gene. The genes are TRBV19 and TRBJ2-1; D possibly corresponds to TRBD2 (5 bases). The germline V gene encodes CDR1 LNHDA and CDR2 SQIVND (reference sequence). Between the trimmed V and J ends, which lost 3 bases and 5 bases, there was a span of 14 bases. The CDR3 covers 15 residues. CDR3 sequence reads: CASSITSGIDNEQFF. The part of the CDR3 DNA that was read is TGTGCCAGTAGTATTACCAGCGGTATTGACAATGAG. The full variable domain, its missing parts supplied by reference TRBV19 and TRBJ2-1, is DGGITQSPKYLFRKEGQNVTLSCEQNLNHDAMYWYRQDPGQGLRLIYYSQIVNDFQKGDIAEGYSVSREKKESFPLTVTSAQKNPTAFYLCASSITSGIDNEQFFGPGTRLTVL.

This clone showed up many times. The CDR3 end lies 3 residues beyond the end of the read and is filled in from the germline J gene. The V gene is TRBV18, the J gene TRBJ2-1; 9 bases map to TRBD2. CDR1 and CDR2 (germline): KGHSH, LQKENI. The CDR3 totals 16 residues. The junction had 8 bases not matched to a gene; V was cut back by 3 bases and J by 5 bases. CDR3 residues: CASSPITGTSNNEQFF. CDR3 DNA (partial): TGTGCCAGCTCACCGATCACCGGGACTAGCAACAATGAG.

About this clone: The sequence runs out 3 residues before the end of the CDR3; the remainder is reconstructed from the germline J gene. The gene calls are TRBV5-1 and TRBJ1-5, with 7 nucleotides matching TRBD1. The J segment lost 2 bases and the V segment lost 2 bases, leaving 7 bases of the junction unmatched. The CDR3 covers 16 residues. CDR1 is SGHRS and CDR2 is YFSETQ in the germline V gene. CDR3 amino acids: CASSLTGAKGNQPQHF. The DNA read from the CDR3 is TGCGCCAGCAGCTTAACAGGGGCGAAGGGCAATCAGCCC.

As for this clone: The CDR3 end lies 3 residues beyond the end of the read and is filled in from the germline J gene. The rearrangement joins TRBV30 to TRBJ2-2; TRBD1 or TRBD2 may be the D gene (5 bases each). The length of the CDR3 is 14 residues. V lost 3 bases and J 1 base, leaving 9 bases between the germline ends. CDR1 GTSNPN and CDR2 SVGIG come from the germline V gene (reference sequence). Partial CDR3 DNA: TGTGCCTGGAGAAGGGGAGAGAACACCGGGGAG. This translates into CAWRRGENTGE. The complete CDR3 reads CAWRRGENTGELFF. Supplemented by reference TRBV30 and TRBJ2-2, the full variable domain reads SQTIHQWPATLVQPVGSPLSLECTVEGTSNPNLYWYRQAAGRGLQLLFYSVGIGQISSEVPQNLSASRPQDRQFILSSKKLLLSDSGFYLCAWRRGENTGELFFGEGSRLTVL.

This clone has more than one count but fewer than ten. The CDR3 bases that were read are TGTGCCTGGGACAGCGCCAATCAGCCC. It specifies CAWDSANQP. The CDR3 in full is CAWDSANQPQHF. The V gene is TRBV30, the J gene TRBJ1-5; weak D call: TRBD1 (5 bases). The DNA ends 3 residues before the CDR3 does, and the rest of the CDR3 is filled in from the germline J gene. CDR3 length: 12 amino acids. The V and J ends lost 5 bases and 3 bases respectively, with 8 bases between them. The germline V gene encodes CDR1 GTSNPN and CDR2 SVGIG (reference sequence).

This clone appeared a few times. With the read ending 3 residues before the CDR3 end, the germline J gene is used to fill in that end. The chain uses TRBV2 and TRBJ2-5, with D possibly matching TRBD1 (6 bases). Trimming stripped 6 bases from V and 1 base from J, with 15 bases between. The CDR3 extends over 15 amino acids. CDR1 is SNHLY, CDR2 FYNNEI, per germline. The CDR3: CASSPFTTGQETQYF. The part of the CDR3 DNA that was read is TGTGCCAGCAGCCCATTTACGACAGGCCAAGAGACC.

This clone came up many times. The read gets to within 3 residues of the CDR3 end, and the germline J gene fills in the rest. The chain employs TRBV29-1 and TRBJ2-1; D possibly corresponds to TRBD2 (7 bases). Germline CDR1 SQVTM, CDR2 ANQGSEA. The CDR3 has 14 residues. V was trimmed by 4 bases and J by 9 bases, leaving 19 bases between them. The CDR3 bases that were read are TGCAGCGTTGGCCTGGAGGGGGGGCGTTCTGAG. The encoded protein is CSVGLEGGRSE. The entire CDR3 protein reads CSVGLEGGRSEQFF.

The sequenced part of the CDR3 DNA is TGTGCCTGGAGCCCCGTAAGACAAGTTAATTCACCC. It is translated as CAWSPVRQVNSP. The whole CDR3 reads CAWSPVRQVNSPLHF. The chain has TRBV30 and TRBJ1-6; D uncertain. The read terminates 3 residues before the CDR3 end, so the remaining end is supplied by the germline J gene. V shed 3 bases and J shed 6 bases, with 15 bases lying between them. Germline V gene lookup returns CDR1 GTSNPN and CDR2 SVGIG (reference sequence). CDR3 length: 15 residues.

CDR3: CASSKEGGHYGYTF. The CDR3 DNA, read in part, is TGTGCCAGCTCCAAGGAAGGGGGTCACTATGGC. The rearrangement links TRBV18 to TRBJ1-2; possible D gene TRBD1, 6 bases. The CDR3 is cut off 3 residues early in the read; its end comes from the germline J gene. CDR1 KGHSH and CDR2 LQKENI come from the germline V gene. Trimming removed 6 bases from V and 3 bases from J, with 14 bases in between. CDR3 length: 14 amino acids.

The table lists this clone with many counts. The read comes to an end 3 residues before the CDR3 does, leaving the germline J gene to fill in the end. The rearrangement links TRBV7-9 to TRBJ2-1; 12 positions agree with TRBD2. Germline assignment: CDR1 SEHNR and CDR2 FQNEAQ (reference sequence). The CDR3 is 13 amino acids. The V gene end was trimmed by 9 bases and the J gene end by 8 bases; junction bases not matched to a gene: 5. The CDR3 region is CASGLAGPHEQFF. CDR3 DNA, as far as it was read: TGTGCCAGTGGACTAGCGGGACCCCATGAG.

This clone was counted ten times or more. The CDR3 end lies 3 residues beyond the end of the read and is filled in from the germline J gene. The chain carries TRBV7-3 and TRBJ1-6; 8 positions match TRBD1. This CDR3 has 14 residues. Looked up from germline, CDR1 is SGHTA and CDR2 is FQGTGA. The trim removed 4 bases at V and 7 bases at J, leaving 3 bases unmatched. The CDR3 sequence is CASSSGQGNSPLHF. The CDR3 DNA, read in part, is TGTGCCAGCAGCTCTGGACAGGGAAATTCACCC.

This clone was seen a few times. The read finishes 3 residues shy of the CDR3 end, and the germline J gene is used to complete it. The rearrangement joins TRBV19 to TRBJ1-2; possibly TRBD1 for D (6 bases). Per the germline V gene, CDR1 is LNHDA and CDR2 is SQIVND (reference sequence). CDR3 length: 12 amino acids. Trimming took 9 bases from V and 3 from J, leaving 11 bases between them. CDR3 in amino acids: CASTGRDYGYTF. CDR3 DNA, as far as it was read: TGTGCCAGCACAGGGAGAGACTATGGC.

Note on this clone: The sequenced fragment ends 3 residues before the CDR3 boundary, so the rest is inferred from the germline J gene. The V call is TRBV5-6, the J call TRBJ2-2, with D perhaps matching TRBD2 (6 bases). The CDR3 covers 15 residues. Germline V CDR1 and CDR2: SGHDT, YYEEEE. Trimming shortened V by 1 base and J by 4 bases, and 11 bases separated the two germline ends. CDR3 DNA (partial): TGTGCCAGCAGCTTGTTTCAGGGAGGCACCGGGGAG. Protein product: CASSLFQGGTGE. The entire CDR3 protein is CASSLFQGGTGELFF. Variable domain in full (rest from reference TRBV5-6 and TRBJ2-2): DAGVTQSPTHLIKTRGQQVTLRCSPKSGHDTVSWYQQALGQGPQFIFQYYEEEERQRGNFPDRFSGHQFPNYSSELNVNALLLGDSALYLCASSLFQGGTGELFFGEGSRLTVL.

A note on this clone: The read comes to an end 3 residues before the CDR3 does, leaving the germline J gene to fill in the end. This chain uses TRBV11-3 with TRBJ2-3; 9 nucleotides match TRBD1. This CDR3 comprises 15 residues. Germline loops: CDR1 SGHNT, CDR2 YENEEA. The trim removed 6 bases at V and 2 bases at J, leaving 6 bases unmatched. The covered CDR3 bases are TGTGCCAGCAGTTCGGGACAGGGATTCACAGATACG. Its translation is CASSSGQGFTDT. The complete CDR3 sequence is CASSSGQGFTDTQYF.